This TCR beta chain was obtained from a study of blood T cell repertoires in COVID-19. Assay: immunoSEQ multiplex PCR; the TCRdb copy retains only in-frame clones and omits some. The sample yields about 270,000 clones, just over 85% seen once. Sequencing was performed on PBMCs or T cells enriched from blood (not recorded which). This TCR came from a man in his late teens or twenties who had recovered from COVID-19.

In nucleotides, the CDR3 is TGTGCCAGCAGCCAAGGGAACATCAGGGTCTATGGCTACACCTTC. Protein sequence: CASSQGNIRVYGYTF. The chain recombines TRBV3-1 (or the pseudogene TRBV3-2) with TRBJ1-2; maybe TRBD1 (5 bases). The V end was cut by 1 base, the J end by 4 bases, with 13 bases between. The CDR3 is 15 amino acids. Germline CDR1 reads LGHDT; CDR2 reads YNNKEL (reference sequence).